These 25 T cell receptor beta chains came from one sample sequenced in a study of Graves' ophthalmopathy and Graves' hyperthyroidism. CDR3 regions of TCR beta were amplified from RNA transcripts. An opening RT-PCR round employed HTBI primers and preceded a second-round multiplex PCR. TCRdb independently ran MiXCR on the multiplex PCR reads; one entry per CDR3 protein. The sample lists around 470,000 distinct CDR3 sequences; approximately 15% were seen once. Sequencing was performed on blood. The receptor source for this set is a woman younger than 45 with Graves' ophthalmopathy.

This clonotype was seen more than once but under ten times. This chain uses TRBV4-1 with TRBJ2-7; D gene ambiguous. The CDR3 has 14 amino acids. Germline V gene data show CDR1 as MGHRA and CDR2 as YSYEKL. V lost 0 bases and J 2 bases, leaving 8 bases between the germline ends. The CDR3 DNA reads TGCGCCAGCAGCCAAGATCCCAGAACCTACGAGCAGTACTTC. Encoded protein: CASSQDPRTYEQYF.

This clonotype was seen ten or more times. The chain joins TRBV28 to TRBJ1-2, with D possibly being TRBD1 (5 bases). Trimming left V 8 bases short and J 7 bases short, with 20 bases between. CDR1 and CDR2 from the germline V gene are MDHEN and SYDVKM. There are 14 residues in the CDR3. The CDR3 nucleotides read TGTGCCAGCGCACCCCCGGGGCCCATGTTTGGCTACACCTTC. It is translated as CASAPPGPMFGYTF.

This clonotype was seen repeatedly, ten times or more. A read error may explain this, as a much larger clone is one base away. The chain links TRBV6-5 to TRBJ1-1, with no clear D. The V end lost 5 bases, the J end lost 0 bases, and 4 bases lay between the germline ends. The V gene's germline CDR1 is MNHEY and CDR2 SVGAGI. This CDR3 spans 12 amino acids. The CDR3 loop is CASSHLNTEAFF. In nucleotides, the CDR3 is TGTGCCAGCAGTCACTTGAACACTGAAGCTTTCTTT.

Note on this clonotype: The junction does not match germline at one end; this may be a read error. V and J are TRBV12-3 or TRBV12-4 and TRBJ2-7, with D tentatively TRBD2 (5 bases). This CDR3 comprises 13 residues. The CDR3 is CASSLDGGYERYF. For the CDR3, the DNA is TGTGCCAGCAGTCTGGACGGAGGATACGAGCGGTACTTC.

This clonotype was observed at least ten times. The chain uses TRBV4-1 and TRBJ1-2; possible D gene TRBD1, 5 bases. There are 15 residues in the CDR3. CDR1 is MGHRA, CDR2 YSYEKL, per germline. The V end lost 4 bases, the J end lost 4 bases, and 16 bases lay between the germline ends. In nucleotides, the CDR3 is TGCGCCAGCAGCCTAACCGATCAGGGCCCCTATGGCTACACCTTC. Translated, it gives CASSLTDQGPYGYTF.

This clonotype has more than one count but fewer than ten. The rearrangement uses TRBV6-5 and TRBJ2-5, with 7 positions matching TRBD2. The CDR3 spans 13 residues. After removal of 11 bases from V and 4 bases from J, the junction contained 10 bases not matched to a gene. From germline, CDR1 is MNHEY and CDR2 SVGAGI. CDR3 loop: CAGGLPPGETQYF. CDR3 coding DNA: TGTGCCGGGGGACTACCACCAGGAGAGACCCAGTACTTC.

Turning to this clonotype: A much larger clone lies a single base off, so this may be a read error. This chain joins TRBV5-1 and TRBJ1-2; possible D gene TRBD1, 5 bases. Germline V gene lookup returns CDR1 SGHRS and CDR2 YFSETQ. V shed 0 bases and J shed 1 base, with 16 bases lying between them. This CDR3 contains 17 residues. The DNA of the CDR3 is TGCGCCAGCAGCTTGGGAGATTCGGGACGGAATAACTATGGCTACACCTTC. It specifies CASSLGDSGRNNYGYTF.

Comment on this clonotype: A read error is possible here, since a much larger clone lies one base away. CDR3 nucleotides: TGTGCCAGCAGCTTAGTCGAGTCGGGTGGGCAGTACTTC. Its protein is CASSLVESGGQYF. This chain connects TRBV7-8 to TRBJ2-7, with no clear D. The CDR3 runs 13 residues. The germline gives CDR1 SGHVS, CDR2 FQNEAQ. Deletions cut 1 base from V and 9 bases from J, with 13 bases between.

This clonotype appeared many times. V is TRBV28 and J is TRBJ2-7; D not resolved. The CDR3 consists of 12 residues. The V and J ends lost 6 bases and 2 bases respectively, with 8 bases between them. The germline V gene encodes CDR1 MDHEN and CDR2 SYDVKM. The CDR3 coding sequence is TGTGCCAGCAGACGAGGAGCCTACGAGCAGTACTTC. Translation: CASRRGAYEQYF.

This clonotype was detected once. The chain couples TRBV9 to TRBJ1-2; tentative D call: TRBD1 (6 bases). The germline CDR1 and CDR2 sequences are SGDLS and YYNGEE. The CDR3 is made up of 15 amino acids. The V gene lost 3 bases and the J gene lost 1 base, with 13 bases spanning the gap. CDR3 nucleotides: TGTGCCAGCAGCGAACAGGGATTTCTTAACTATGGCTACACCTTC. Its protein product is CASSEQGFLNYGYTF.

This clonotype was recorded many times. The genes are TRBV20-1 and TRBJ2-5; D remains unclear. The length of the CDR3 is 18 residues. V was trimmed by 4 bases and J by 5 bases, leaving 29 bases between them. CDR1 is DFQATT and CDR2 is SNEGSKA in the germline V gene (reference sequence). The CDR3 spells CSATSLVKGLGRRETQYF. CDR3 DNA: TGCAGTGCTACTTCTCTCGTTAAGGGATTGGGCCGTCGGGAGACCCAGTACTTC.

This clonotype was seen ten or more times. This chain's CDR3 is CASSVGTQNTEAFF. For the CDR3, the DNA is TGTGCCAGCAGCGTAGGGACGCAGAACACTGAAGCTTTCTTT. The V gene is TRBV9, the J gene TRBJ1-1; no reliable D call. Germline V gives CDR1 SGDLS, CDR2 YYNGEE. With 0 bases removed from V and 1 base from J, the gap between germline ends came to 7 bases. The CDR3 runs to 14 residues.

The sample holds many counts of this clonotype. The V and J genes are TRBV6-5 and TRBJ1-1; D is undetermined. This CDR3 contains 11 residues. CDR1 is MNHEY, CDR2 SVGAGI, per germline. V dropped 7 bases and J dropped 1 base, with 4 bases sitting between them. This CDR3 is CASNTNTEAFF. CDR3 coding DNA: TGTGCCAGCAACACGAACACTGAAGCTTTCTTT.

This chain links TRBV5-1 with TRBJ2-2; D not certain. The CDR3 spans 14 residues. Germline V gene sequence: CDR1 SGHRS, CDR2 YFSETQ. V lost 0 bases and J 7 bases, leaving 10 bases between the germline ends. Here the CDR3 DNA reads TGCGCCAGCAGCTTGGCCAGGAAGAGCGGGGAGCTGTTTTTT. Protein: CASSLARKSGELFF.

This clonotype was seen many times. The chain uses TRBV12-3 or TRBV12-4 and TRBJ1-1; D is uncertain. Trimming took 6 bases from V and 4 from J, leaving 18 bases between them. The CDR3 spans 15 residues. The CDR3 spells CASSLLPVMGTEAFF. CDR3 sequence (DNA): TGTGCCAGCAGCCTCCTTCCTGTGATGGGCACTGAAGCTTTCTTT.

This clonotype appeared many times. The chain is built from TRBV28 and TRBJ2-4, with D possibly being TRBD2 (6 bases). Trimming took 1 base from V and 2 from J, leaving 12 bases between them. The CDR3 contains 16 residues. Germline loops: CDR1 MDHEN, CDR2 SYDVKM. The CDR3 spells CASSLSAGFTKNIQYF. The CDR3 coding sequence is TGTGCCAGCAGTTTATCTGCGGGATTCACCAAAAACATTCAGTACTTC.

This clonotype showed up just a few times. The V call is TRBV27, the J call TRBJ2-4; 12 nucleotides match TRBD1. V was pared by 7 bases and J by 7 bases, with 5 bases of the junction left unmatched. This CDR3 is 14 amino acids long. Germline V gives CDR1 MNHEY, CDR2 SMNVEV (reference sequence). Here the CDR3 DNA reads TGTGCCAGCACTCCCGGGACAGGGGGCAACATTCAGTACTTC. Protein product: CASTPGTGGNIQYF.

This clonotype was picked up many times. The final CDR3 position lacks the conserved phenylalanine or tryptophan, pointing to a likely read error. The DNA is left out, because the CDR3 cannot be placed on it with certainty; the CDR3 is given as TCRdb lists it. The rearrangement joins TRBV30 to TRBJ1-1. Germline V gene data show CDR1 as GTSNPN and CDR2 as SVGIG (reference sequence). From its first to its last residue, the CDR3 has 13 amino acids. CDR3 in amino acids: CACHLKRGPSLHV.

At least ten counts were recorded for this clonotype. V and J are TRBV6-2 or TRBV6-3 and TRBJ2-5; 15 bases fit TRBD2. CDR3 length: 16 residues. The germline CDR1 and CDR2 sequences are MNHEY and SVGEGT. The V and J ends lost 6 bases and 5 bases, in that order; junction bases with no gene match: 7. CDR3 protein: CASSGLAGGPGETQYF. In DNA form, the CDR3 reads TGTGCCAGCAGCGGACTAGCGGGAGGGCCAGGGGAGACCCAGTACTTC.

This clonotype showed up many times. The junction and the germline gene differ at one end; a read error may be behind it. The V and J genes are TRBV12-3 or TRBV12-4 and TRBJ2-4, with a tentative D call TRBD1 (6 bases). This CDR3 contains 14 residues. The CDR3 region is CASSPVAGDHIKYF. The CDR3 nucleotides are TGTGCCAGCAGCCCCGTGGCAGGGGATCACATTAAGTACTTC.

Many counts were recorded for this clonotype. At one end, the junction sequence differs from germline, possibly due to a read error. This CDR3 is CASSIHHSRGVTGAFF. CDR3 coding DNA: TGTGCCAGCAGCATACATCACTCTCGCGGGGTCACTGGAGCTTTCTTT. The genes are TRBV11-2 and TRBJ1-1; no reliable D call. This CDR3 comprises 16 residues. Germline V gives CDR1 SGHAT, CDR2 FQNNGV.

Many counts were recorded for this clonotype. CDR3 in amino acids: CASSFSYPRGETQYF. CDR3 DNA sequence: TGTGCCAGCAGTTTTAGTTACCCGAGGGGGGAGACCCAGTACTTC. The rearrangement links TRBV12-3 or TRBV12-4 to TRBJ2-5; perhaps TRBD1 as D (6 bases). The CDR3 is made up of 15 amino acids. The V gene lost 3 bases and the J gene lost 5 bases, with 16 bases spanning the gap.

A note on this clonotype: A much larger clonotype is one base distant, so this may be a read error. CDR3 loop: CASSFAGSEACF. The CDR3 region has the DNA TGTGCCAGCAGTTTTGCCGGGAGCGAAGCTTGCTTT. The chain employs TRBV27 and TRBJ1-1, with D unclear. Germline V gene lookup returns CDR1 MNHEY and CDR2 SMNVEV (reference sequence). This CDR3 region has 12 residues.

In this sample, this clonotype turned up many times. The CDR3 nucleotides are TGTGCCAGCAGCTTAGCCCCAGCTAGCGGGGGGGCAAAGACCCAGTACTTC. Translating it yields CASSLAPASGGAKTQYF. V and J are TRBV7-2 and TRBJ2-5; TRBD2 agrees at 12 bases. The ends lost 0 bases at V and 6 bases at J; junction bases unmatched: 8. The CDR3 loop spans 17 amino acids. Germline assignment: CDR1 SGHTA and CDR2 FQGNSA.

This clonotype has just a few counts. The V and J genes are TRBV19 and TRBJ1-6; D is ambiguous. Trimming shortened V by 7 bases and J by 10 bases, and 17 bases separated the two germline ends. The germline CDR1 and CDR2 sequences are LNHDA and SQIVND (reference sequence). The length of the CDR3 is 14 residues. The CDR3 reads CASKWSAERSPLHF. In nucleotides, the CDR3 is TGTGCCAGTAAATGGTCAGCGGAGAGGTCACCCCTCCACTTT.